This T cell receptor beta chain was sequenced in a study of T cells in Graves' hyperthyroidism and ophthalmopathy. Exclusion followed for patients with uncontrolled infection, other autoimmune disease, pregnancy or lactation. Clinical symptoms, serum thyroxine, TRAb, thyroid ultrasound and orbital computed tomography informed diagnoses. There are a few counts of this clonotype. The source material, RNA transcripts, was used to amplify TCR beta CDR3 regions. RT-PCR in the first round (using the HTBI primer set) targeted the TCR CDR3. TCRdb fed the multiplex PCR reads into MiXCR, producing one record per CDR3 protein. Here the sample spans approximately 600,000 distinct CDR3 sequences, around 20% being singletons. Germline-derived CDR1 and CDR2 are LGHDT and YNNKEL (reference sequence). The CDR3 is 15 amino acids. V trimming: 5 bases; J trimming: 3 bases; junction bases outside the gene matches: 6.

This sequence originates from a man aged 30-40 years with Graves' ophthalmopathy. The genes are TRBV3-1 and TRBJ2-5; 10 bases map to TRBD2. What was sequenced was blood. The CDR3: CASSATLAGKETQYF. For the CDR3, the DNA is TGTGCCAGCAGCGCCACACTAGCGGGAAAAGAGACCCAGTACTTC.